Shown below are 16 T cell receptor beta chains from a single sample sequenced in a study of blood T cell repertoires in COVID-19. Sequencing used immunoSEQ multiplex PCR; TCRdb keeps in-frame clones, though not all of them. The sample has 200,000 to 250,000 clones, over 80% seen once; the top ten hold over 1%. Sample: peripheral blood. The receptors were sampled from a young woman with COVID-19, enrolled during active disease.

The chain uses TRBV5-1 and TRBJ2-5; D not certain. Trimming stripped 5 bases from V and 6 bases from J, with 11 bases between. In germline, CDR1 is SGHRS, CDR2 YFSETQ. CDR3 length: 12 amino acids. CDR3 in DNA: TGCGCCAGCAGTAACGGTGGGCAGACCCAGTACTTC. Protein sequence: CASSNGGQTQYF.

This sequence joins TRBV11-2 and TRBJ2-1; TRBD2 matches at 11 bases. The CDR3 is 17 amino acids. The germline gives CDR1 SGHAT, CDR2 FQNNGV. V was pared by 5 bases and J by 2 bases, with 8 bases of the junction left unmatched. The CDR3 here is CASSPGTSGGAYNEQFF. CDR3 DNA: TGTGCCAGCAGCCCCGGGACTAGCGGAGGGGCCTACAATGAGCAGTTCTTC. The whole variable domain, remainder taken from reference TRBV11-2 and TRBJ2-1, is EAGVAQSPRYKIIEKRQSVAFWCNPISGHATLYWYQQILGQGPKLLIQFQNNGVVDDSQLPKDRFSAERLKGVDSTLKIQPAKLEDSAVYLCASSPGTSGGAYNEQFFGPGTRLTVL.

This CDR3 reads CASSLARGYEQYF. CDR3 DNA sequence: TGTGCCAGCAGTTTAGCGCGAGGCTACGAGCAGTACTTC. The J gene is TRBJ2-7, the V gene TRBV28; D gene ambiguous. CDR1 and CDR2 from the germline V gene are MDHEN and SYDVKM. The V end was cut by 2 bases, the J end by 3 bases, with 8 bases between. This CDR3 is 13 amino acids long.

The genes are TRBV27 and TRBJ1-2; TRBD1 aligns across 7 bases. The J segment lost 1 base and the V segment lost 4 bases, leaving 6 bases of the junction unmatched. The CDR3 has 15 residues. The germline gives CDR1 MNHEY, CDR2 SMNVEV (reference sequence). The CDR3 DNA reads TGTGCCAGCAGTTCAAGACAGGGAAGTAACTATGGCTACACCTTC. Residues: CASSSRQGSNYGYTF.

The V call is TRBV19, the J call TRBJ2-5; D is unclear. Germline V gives CDR1 LNHDA, CDR2 SQIVND (reference sequence). The CDR3 spans 12 residues. The V and J ends lost 10 bases and 1 base respectively, with 10 bases between them. Here the CDR3 reads CATSMSQETQYF. DNA of the CDR3: TGTGCCACCTCCATGAGCCAAGAGACCCAGTACTTC.

The chain recombines TRBV6-2 or TRBV6-3 with TRBJ2-1; D not certain. V lost 0 bases, J lost 0 bases, and 9 bases lay in between. Germline values: CDR1 MNHEY, CDR2 SVGEGT. The CDR3 contains 16 residues. In DNA, the CDR3 is TGTGCCAGCAGTTACTCGGGCTTCAGCTCCTACAATGAGCAGTTCTTC. This codes for CASSYSGFSSYNEQFF.

V gene TRBV24-1 combines with J gene TRBJ2-5; D perhaps matches TRBD1 (5 bases). Germline V gene data show CDR1 as KGHDR and CDR2 as SFDVKD. Trimming removed 4 bases at V and 1 base at J, with 18 bases between. This CDR3 spans 17 amino acids. As DNA, the CDR3 is TGTGCCACCAGTGAGGGCTATGGGGCCCTCTCCCAAGAGACCCAGTACTTC. This translates into CATSEGYGALSQETQYF.

V usage is TRBV28 and J usage is TRBJ2-7; possible D gene TRBD1, 5 bases. V was cut by 3 bases and J by 1 base, with 7 bases left in between. This CDR3 has 13 residues. The germline CDR1 and CDR2 sequences are MDHEN and SYDVKM. The CDR3, as DNA: TGTGCCAGCAGTTTCCGGACATCCTACGAGCAGTACTTC. It specifies CASSFRTSYEQYF.

V usage is TRBV30 and J usage is TRBJ2-5; TRBD2 agrees at 7 bases. The CDR3 totals 16 residues. Germline lookup yields CDR1 GTSNPN and CDR2 SVGIG (reference sequence). V shed 3 bases, J shed 4 bases, and the junction held 14 bases outside the gene matches. The CDR3 protein is CAWRRRASGGGETQYF. The DNA for the CDR3 is TGTGCCTGGAGAAGGCGGGCTAGCGGAGGAGGAGAGACCCAGTACTTC. Together with reference TRBV30 and TRBJ2-5, the CDR3 gives the full variable domain: SQTIHQWPATLVQPVGSPLSLECTVEGTSNPNLYWYRQAAGRGLQLLFYSVGIGQISSEVPQNLSASRPQDRQFILSSKKLLLSDSGFYLCAWRRRASGGGETQYFGPGTRLLVL.

The chain links TRBV28 to TRBJ1-6, with D perhaps TRBD1 (5 bases). Germline V lookup: CDR1 MDHEN, CDR2 SYDVKM. The CDR3 consists of 15 residues. Deletions cut 7 bases from V and 8 bases from J, with 18 bases between. For the CDR3, the DNA is TGTGCCAGCAATACCTGGGCCACAGGATATTCACCCCTCCACTTT. Protein product: CASNTWATGYSPLHF. Full variable domain (outside the CDR3, taken from reference TRBV28 and TRBJ1-6): DVKVTQSSRYLVKRTGEKVFLECVQDMDHENMFWYRQDPGLGLRLIYFSYDVKMKEKGDIPEGYSVSREKKERFSLILESASTNQTSMYLCASNTWATGYSPLHFGNGTRLTVT.

The chain employs TRBV18 and TRBJ1-1; 9 bases map to TRBD1. CDR1 and CDR2 from the germline V gene are KGHSH and LQKENI. J gave up 4 bases and V 6 bases, and 3 bases lay outside the gene matches. This CDR3 is built from 13 residues. CDR3 region: CASSQQGATEAFF. The DNA of the CDR3 is TGTGCCAGCTCTCAACAGGGGGCCACTGAAGCTTTCTTT.

J is TRBJ2-2 and V is TRBV19; perhaps TRBD2 as D (5 bases). CDR1 and CDR2 from the germline V gene are LNHDA and SQIVND (reference sequence). Trimming shortened V by 6 bases and J by 0 bases, and 11 bases separated the two germline ends. There are 15 residues in the CDR3. CDR3 protein: CASRRLPTNTGELFF. The CDR3 nucleotides are TGTGCCAGTAGACGACTACCGACGAACACCGGGGAGCTGTTTTTT.

This rearrangement joins TRBV4-3 to TRBJ1-4; no firm D call. Looked up from germline, CDR1 is LGHNA and CDR2 is YSLEER. V was shortened by 4 bases and J by 3 bases, with 9 bases between the two germline ends. The CDR3 is made up of 14 amino acids. DNA of the CDR3: TGCGCCAGCAGCCCTGGAGGTTCTAATGAAAAACTGTTTTTT. Its protein is CASSPGGSNEKLFF.

The rearrangement joins TRBV4-1 to TRBJ1-2, with D tentatively TRBD1 (6 bases). There are 14 residues in the CDR3. Germline V CDR1 and CDR2: MGHRA, YSYEKL. V was pared by 1 base and J by 2 bases, with 8 bases between. The chain's CDR3 is CASSQVQGNYGYTF. The CDR3 bases are TGCGCCAGCAGCCAAGTACAGGGAAACTATGGCTACACCTTC.

The chain has TRBV28 and TRBJ1-5; maybe TRBD1 (5 bases). V dropped 7 bases and J dropped 4 bases, with 20 bases sitting between them. Germline V gene sequence: CDR1 MDHEN, CDR2 SYDVKM. This CDR3 spans 16 amino acids. DNA of the CDR3: TGTGCCAGCACCTCCAGGGCAGGCCGCTTAAATCAGCCCCAGCATTTT. Translation: CASTSRAGRLNQPQHF. Full variable domain (remainder filled in from reference TRBV28 and TRBJ1-5): DVKVTQSSRYLVKRTGEKVFLECVQDMDHENMFWYRQDPGLGLRLIYFSYDVKMKEKGDIPEGYSVSREKKERFSLILESASTNQTSMYLCASTSRAGRLNQPQHFGDGTRLSIL.

This sequence joins TRBV19 and TRBJ1-5; no clear D. Germline assignment: CDR1 LNHDA and CDR2 SQIVND (reference sequence). With 3 bases removed from V and 0 bases from J, the gap between germline ends came to 6 bases. The CDR3 runs 14 residues. CDR3 amino acids: CASSIFNSNQPQHF. The CDR3 region has the DNA TGTGCCAGTAGTATTTTCAATAGCAATCAGCCCCAGCATTTT.